The 5 T cell receptor beta chains presented below share a single source sample, sequenced in a study of control samples from healthy donors and cancer patients. The method was immunoSEQ multiplex PCR; TCRdb's version includes in-frame clones alone and lacks a portion of them. The repertoire holds 85,000 to 90,000 clones, with 70% to 90% as singletons. Sequencing was performed on PBMCs. All receptors derive from a woman in her forties or fifties with colorectal cancer.

This chain connects TRBV6-1 to TRBJ1-2; D is ambiguous. Germline V gives CDR1 MNHNS, CDR2 SASEGT. V dropped 2 bases and J dropped 8 bases, with 12 bases sitting between them. The CDR3 runs to 13 residues. For the CDR3, the DNA is TGTGCCAGCAGTGAATTAATGGGTCCCGGCTACACCTTC. Protein: CASSELMGPGYTF.

The V and J genes are TRBV14 and TRBJ1-4; no clear D. The V and J ends lost 1 base and 6 bases respectively, with 6 bases between them. This CDR3 region has 13 residues. CDR1 and CDR2 (germline): SGHDN, FVKESK. CDR3 residues: CASSQGLYEKLFF. In DNA form, the CDR3 reads TGTGCCAGCAGCCAAGGGCTATATGAAAAACTGTTTTTT.

The CDR3 reads CASSYEVANEKLFF. As DNA, the CDR3 is TGTGCCAGCAGTTACGAGGTGGCGAATGAAAAACTGTTTTTT. This chain connects TRBV6-2 or TRBV6-3 to TRBJ1-4; D is unresolved. Between the trimmed V and J ends, which lost 2 bases and 5 bases, there was a span of 9 bases. Germline CDR1 reads MNHEY; CDR2 reads SVGEGT. The CDR3 contains 14 residues.

The chain carries TRBV7-2 and TRBJ1-1, with 7 bases matching TRBD1. The germline V gene encodes CDR1 SGHTA and CDR2 FQGNSA. The CDR3 length is 12 residues. The V and J ends lost 4 bases and 4 bases, in that order; junction bases with no gene match: 0. The CDR3 protein is CASSSGGTEAFF. CDR3 in DNA: TGTGCCAGCAGCTCAGGGGGCACTGAAGCTTTCTTT.

The chain is built from TRBV6-2 or TRBV6-3 and TRBJ1-2; D ambiguous. Deletions cut 4 bases from V and 7 bases from J, with 10 bases between. This CDR3 comprises 12 residues. Per the germline V gene, CDR1 is MNHEY and CDR2 is SVGEGT. The chain's CDR3 is CASSLWTSGYTF. For the CDR3, the DNA is TGTGCCAGCAGTTTGTGGACGTCTGGCTACACCTTC.